The clone carrying this TCR beta chain has only a few counts. Its matching antigen is unknown. A primer in the constant region served to generate TCR beta cDNA from 500 ng of total RNA. Modified slightly, ARM-PCR produced TCR beta libraries over three nested multiplex PCR rounds. PCR rounds one and two used TRBV1-TRBV30 forward primers with a C-beta reverse primer for approximately 10 cycles each. Using its own MiXCR run on the multiplex PCR reads, TCRdb lists one record per CDR3 protein. The sample carries fewer than 110,000 distinct CDR3 sequences, around two thirds recorded once. This specimen comes from a study of tumor-infiltrating lymphocytes in primary liver carcinoma. Study context: Men as well as women, aged 30 to 69 years, made up the patients. Between 4.2 and 10 cm across, the tumors were all of stage T1-T3 N0M0.

Overall study findings and caveats: Blood fell significantly below tumors in its top-250-clone fraction (p = 0.039). Tumor region pairs outstripped tumor-adjacent and tumor-blood pairs in overlap.

Without any cell sorting, about 20-31 mg of bulk tissue yielded co-extracted RNA and DNA. The CDR3 contains 15 residues. Germline V gene data show CDR1 as SGHAT and CDR2 as FQDESV (reference sequence). Deletions cut 9 bases from V and 4 bases from J, with 19 bases between. The TCR comes from a woman aged 55-70 years with primary liver carcinoma and hepatitis B virus infection. This chain joins TRBV11-1 and TRBJ2-1; D is ambiguous. Sequencing was done on a sample of liver tumor tissue from sampling region 2. Indicated subset: tumor region T2, inferior pole. In DNA, the CDR3 is TGTGCCAGTATCTTAGAGAGCAGAAGGTACAATGAGCAGTTCTTC. Protein product: CASILESRRYNEQFF. Looking up the rest from reference TRBV11-1 and TRBJ2-1 gives the full variable domain: EAEVAQSPRYKITEKSQAVAFWCDPISGHATLYWYRQILGQGPELLVQFQDESVVDDSQLPKDRFSAERLKGVDSTLKIQPAELGDSAMYLCASILESRRYNEQFFGPGTRLTVL.